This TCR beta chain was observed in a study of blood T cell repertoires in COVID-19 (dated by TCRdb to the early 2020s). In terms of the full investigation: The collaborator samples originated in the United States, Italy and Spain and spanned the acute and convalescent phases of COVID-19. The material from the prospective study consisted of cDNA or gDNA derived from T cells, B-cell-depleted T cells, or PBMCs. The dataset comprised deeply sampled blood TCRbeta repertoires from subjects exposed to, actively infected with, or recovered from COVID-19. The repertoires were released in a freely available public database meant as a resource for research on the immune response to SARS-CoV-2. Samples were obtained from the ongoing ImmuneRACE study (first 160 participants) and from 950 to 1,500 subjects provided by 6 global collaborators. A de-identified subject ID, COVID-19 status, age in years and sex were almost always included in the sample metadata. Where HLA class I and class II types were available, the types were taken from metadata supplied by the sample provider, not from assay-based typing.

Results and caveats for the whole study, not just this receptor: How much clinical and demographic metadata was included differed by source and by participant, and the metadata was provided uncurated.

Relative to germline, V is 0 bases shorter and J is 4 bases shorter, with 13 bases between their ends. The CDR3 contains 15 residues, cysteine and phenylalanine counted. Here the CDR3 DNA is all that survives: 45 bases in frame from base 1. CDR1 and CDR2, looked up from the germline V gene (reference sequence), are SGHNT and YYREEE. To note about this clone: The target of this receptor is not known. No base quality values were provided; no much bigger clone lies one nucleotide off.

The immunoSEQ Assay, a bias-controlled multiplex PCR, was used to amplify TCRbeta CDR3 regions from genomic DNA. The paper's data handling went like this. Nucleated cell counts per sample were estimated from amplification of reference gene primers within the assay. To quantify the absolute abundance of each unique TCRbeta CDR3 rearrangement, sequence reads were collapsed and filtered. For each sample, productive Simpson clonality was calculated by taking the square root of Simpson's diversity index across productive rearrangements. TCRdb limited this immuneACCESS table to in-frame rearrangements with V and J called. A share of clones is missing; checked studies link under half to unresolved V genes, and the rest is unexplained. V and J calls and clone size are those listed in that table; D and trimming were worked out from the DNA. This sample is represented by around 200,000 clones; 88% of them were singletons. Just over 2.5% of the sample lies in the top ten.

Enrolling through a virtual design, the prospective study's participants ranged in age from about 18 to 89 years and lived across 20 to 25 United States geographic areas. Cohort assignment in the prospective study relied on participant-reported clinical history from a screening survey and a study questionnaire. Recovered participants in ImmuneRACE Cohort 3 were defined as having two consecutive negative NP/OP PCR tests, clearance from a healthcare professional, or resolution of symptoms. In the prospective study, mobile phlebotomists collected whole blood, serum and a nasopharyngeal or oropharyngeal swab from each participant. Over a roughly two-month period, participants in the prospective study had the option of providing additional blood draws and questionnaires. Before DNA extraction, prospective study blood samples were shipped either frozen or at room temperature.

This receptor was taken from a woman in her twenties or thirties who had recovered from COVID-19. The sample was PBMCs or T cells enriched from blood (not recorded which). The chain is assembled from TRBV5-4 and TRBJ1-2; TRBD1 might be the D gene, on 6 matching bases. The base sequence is TGTGCCAGCAGCTTGGGCAGGGGACTAACCTATGGCTACACCTTC. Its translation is CASSLGRGLTYGYTF. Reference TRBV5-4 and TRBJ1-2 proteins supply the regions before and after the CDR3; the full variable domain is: ETGVTQSPTHLIKTRGQQVTLRCSSQSGHNTVSWYQQALGQGPQFIFQYYREEENGRGNFPPRFSGLQFPNYSSELNVNALELDDSALYLCASSLGRGLTYGYTFGSGTRLTVV.